This T cell receptor (beta chain) was observed in a study of tumor-infiltrating lymphocytes in oesophageal squamous cell carcinoma. TCRdb reanalysed the PCR reads using MiXCR and keeps one entry per CDR3 protein. The sample consists of about 15,000 distinct CDR3 sequences, roughly 49% of them appearing once. Sample: esophageal tumor tissue. The TCR was taken from a male donor with esophageal squamous cell carcinoma.

The CDR3 sequence is CASNPELTYSSYNEQFF. The DNA for the CDR3 is TGTGCCAGCAATCCTGAATTAACTTATTCTTCCTACAATGAGCAGTTCTTC. This chain connects TRBV7-8 to TRBJ2-1; D gene unclear. V lost 7 bases and J 1 base, leaving 20 bases between the germline ends. Germline V gene sequence: CDR1 SGHVS, CDR2 FQNEAQ. The CDR3 covers 17 residues.